This T cell receptor (beta chain) was captured by sequencing in a study of sequential checkpoint blockade in melanoma. The treatment was: randomized to nivolumab then ipilimumab (arm A) or the reverse (arm B). Only in-frame clones appear in the TCRdb table, and some are missing; sequencing was by immunoSEQ multiplex PCR. The sample lists about 5,500 clones; about two fifths were seen once. The V end was cut by 5 bases, the J end by 2 bases, with 10 bases between. The CDR3 is made up of 14 amino acids. The germline gives CDR1 SGHNT, CDR2 YENEEA. V and J are TRBV11-3 and TRBJ1-3; D is uncertain. The starting material was tumor tissue (inferred from file names), obtained from a patient given nivolumab and ipilimumab in sequence. The receptor was derived from a human donor with melanoma. The CDR3 here is CASSDRRAGNTIYF. The CDR3 nucleotides read TGTGCCAGCAGCGACCGGCGGGCTGGAAACACCATATATTTT.